A selection of T cell receptor beta chains follows, all from one sample in a study of cytomegalovirus exposure and HLA in healthy donors. TCRdb keeps only in-frame clones here, not all; method: immunoSEQ multiplex PCR. Its clone listing holds 150,000 to 200,000 clones. Material: PBMCs. The receptors stem from a man aged 25 to 40 in good health and CMV-seronegative. Each CDR3 is given with its conserved first and last residue. A D gene is named only where the DNA matches it firmly. Clone size is shown for a subset of rows, as once, few, many or a class of expanded clone.

>-|TRBV29-1|-|TRBJ2-1
CSVDELEEVYNEQFF
TGCAGCGTTGACGAGCTAGAGGAGGTGTACAATGAGCAGTTCTTC
>TRBD1|TRBV11-3|-|TRBJ2-2
CASSLGDRGGGELFF
TGTGCCAGCAGCTTAGGGGACAGGGGCGGCGGGGAGCTGTTTTTT
>TRBD1|TRBV6-5|-|TRBJ2-5
CASSFGQGRPEYF
TGTGCCAGCAGTTTTGGACAGGGGAGACCCGAGTACTTC
>TRBD1|TRBV18|-|TRBJ2-1
CASSPPDRGSNEQFF
TGTGCCAGCTCACCGCCGGACAGGGGTTCGAATGAGCAGTTCTTC
>TRBD2|TRBV5-4|-|TRBJ2-1
CASSSPGAVSGGAFNEQFF
TGTGCCAGCAGCTCCCCTGGGGCAGTCAGCGGGGGGGCCTTTAATGAGCAGTTCTTC
>-|TRBV21-1|-|TRBJ1-4
CASTPRRDTTNEKLFF
TGTGCCAGCACCCCCCGGAGGGATACAACTAATGAAAAACTGTTTTTT
>TRBD1|TRBV10-1|-|TRBJ1-1
CASSGGLNTEAFF
TGCGCCAGCTCAGGGGGCTTGAACACTGAAGCTTTCTTT
>TRBD1|TRBV5-4|-|TRBJ2-2
CASSLGTDLSTGELFF
TGTGCCAGCAGCCTAGGGACAGATTTGTCCACCGGGGAGCTGTTTTTT
>-|TRBV25-1|-|TRBJ1-4
CASSHPTWGGGEKLFF
TGTGCCAGCAGCCACCCTACATGGGGAGGTGGCGAAAAACTGTTTTTT
>-|TRBV10-1|-|TRBJ1-1
CASSDHMNTEAFF
TGCGCCAGCAGTGACCACATGAACACTGAAGCTTTCTTT
>TRBD1|TRBV6-1|-|TRBJ1-3
CASSLQGASGNTIYF
TGTGCCAGCAGCTTACAGGGGGCATCTGGAAACACCATATATTTT
>-|TRBV7-8|-|TRBJ2-3
CASSLAQVLDTQYF
TGTGCCAGCAGCTTAGCGCAGGTTTTAGATACGCAGTATTTT
>-|TRBV6-4|-|TRBJ2-5
CASSPTGMETQYF
TGTGCCAGCAGTCCTACAGGGATGGAGACCCAGTACTTC
>-|TRBV30|-|TRBJ1-4
CAWSAQGEKLFF
TGTGCCTGGAGTGCGCAGGGTGAAAAACTGTTTTTT
>TRBD1|TRBV6-1|-|TRBJ2-7
CASRWTGSSYEQYF
TGTGCCAGCAGATGGACAGGGAGCTCCTACGAGCAGTACTTC
>TRBD1|TRBV6-6|-|TRBJ2-7
CASSNPTGGSYEQYF
TGTGCCAGCAGTAACCCAACAGGGGGGTCCTACGAGCAGTACTTC
>-|TRBV19|-|TRBJ2-5
CASSIGGSTVETQYF
TGTGCCAGTAGTATAGGTGGGAGTACGGTGGAGACCCAGTACTTC
>TRBD1|TRBV7-9|-|TRBJ1-5
CASSKDRDNQPQHF
TGTGCCAGCAGCAAGGACAGGGACAATCAGCCCCAGCATTTT
>-|TRBV6-5|-|TRBJ2-3
CASSYSSEGADTQYF
TGTGCCAGCAGTTACTCGTCTGAGGGGGCAGATACGCAGTATTTT
>-|TRBV5-5|-|TRBJ1-1
CASSLVGRSTEAFF
TGTGCCAGCAGCTTGGTTGGAAGGAGCACTGAAGCTTTCTTT
>TRBD2|TRBV2|-|TRBJ2-1
CASRPLAGVAYNEQFF
TGTGCCAGCAGACCCCTAGCGGGAGTGGCTTACAATGAGCAGTTCTTC
>TRBD2|TRBV7-2|-|TRBJ2-5
CASSPQGLAYQETQYF
TGTGCCAGCAGTCCTCAGGGACTAGCATACCAAGAGACCCAGTACTTC
>-|TRBV30|-|TRBJ2-5
CASRVEGTETQYF
TGTGCCTCGAGGGTGGAGGGTACGGAGACCCAGTACTTC
>TRBD2|TRBV19|-|TRBJ2-3
CASSTSGDTQYF
TGTGCCAGTAGTACTAGCGGGGATACGCAGTATTTT
>-|TRBV25-1|-|TRBJ2-7
CASRNSYEQYF
TGTGCCAGCCGTAACAGCTACGAGCAGTACTTC
>-|TRBV11-2|-|TRBJ1-3
CASSRLTSGNTIYF
TGTGCCAGCAGCCGCTTGACATCTGGAAACACCATATATTTT
>-|TRBV6-5|-|TRBJ2-7
CASSYSGAYEQYF
TGTGCCAGCAGTTACTCGGGGGCCTACGAGCAGTACTTC
>-|TRBV4-1|-|TRBJ2-7
CASSQLSTGRPYEQYF
TGCGCCAGCAGCCAACTATCGACAGGGAGGCCCTACGAGCAGTACTTC
>TRBD1|TRBV7-7|-|TRBJ2-5
CASSRGGSQETQYF
TGTGCCAGCAGCCGAGGGGGCAGCCAAGAGACCCAGTACTTC
>TRBD2|TRBV29-1|-|TRBJ2-3
CSVLAGGSPDTQYF
TGCAGCGTCTTAGCGGGGGGGTCCCCAGATACGCAGTATTTT
>TRBD1|TRBV5-4|medium-sized|TRBJ1-4
CASSLTGGGNEKLFF
TGTGCCAGCAGCTTAACAGGGGGCGGCAATGAAAAACTGTTTTTT
>TRBD1|TRBV28|-|TRBJ1-2
CASSLPGQGLYGYTF
TGTGCCAGCAGTTTGCCGGGACAGGGGCTCTATGGCTACACCTTC
>TRBD1|TRBV19|-|TRBJ1-2
CASFSGTVDGYTF
TGTGCCAGTTTCTCCGGGACAGTCGATGGCTACACCTTC
>-|TRBV18|-|TRBJ2-7
CASSPAASYEQYF
TGTGCCAGCTCACCGGCGGCCAGCTACGAGCAGTACTTC
>-|TRBV7-9|-|TRBJ1-4
CASSVAGIEKLFF
TGTGCCAGCAGTGTAGCCGGCATAGAAAAACTGTTTTTT
>TRBD1|TRBV27|-|TRBJ1-4
CASKPGQGWEKLFF
TGTGCCAGCAAACCGGGACAGGGATGGGAAAAACTGTTTTTT